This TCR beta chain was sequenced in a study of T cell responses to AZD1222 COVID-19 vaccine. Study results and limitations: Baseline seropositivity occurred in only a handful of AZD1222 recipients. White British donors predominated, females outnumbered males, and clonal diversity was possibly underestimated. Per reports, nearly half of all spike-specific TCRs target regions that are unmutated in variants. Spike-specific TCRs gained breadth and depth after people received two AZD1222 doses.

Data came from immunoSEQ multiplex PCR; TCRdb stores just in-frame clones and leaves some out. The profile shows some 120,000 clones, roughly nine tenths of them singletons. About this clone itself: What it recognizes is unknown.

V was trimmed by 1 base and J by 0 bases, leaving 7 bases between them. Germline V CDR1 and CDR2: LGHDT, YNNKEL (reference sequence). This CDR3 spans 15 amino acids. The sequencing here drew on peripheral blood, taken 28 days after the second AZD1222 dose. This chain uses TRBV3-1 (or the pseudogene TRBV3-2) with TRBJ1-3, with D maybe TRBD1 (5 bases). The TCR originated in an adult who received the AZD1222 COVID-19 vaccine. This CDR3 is CASSQGGHSGNTIYF. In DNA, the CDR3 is TGTGCCAGCAGCCAAGGTGGACACTCTGGAAACACCATATATTTT.